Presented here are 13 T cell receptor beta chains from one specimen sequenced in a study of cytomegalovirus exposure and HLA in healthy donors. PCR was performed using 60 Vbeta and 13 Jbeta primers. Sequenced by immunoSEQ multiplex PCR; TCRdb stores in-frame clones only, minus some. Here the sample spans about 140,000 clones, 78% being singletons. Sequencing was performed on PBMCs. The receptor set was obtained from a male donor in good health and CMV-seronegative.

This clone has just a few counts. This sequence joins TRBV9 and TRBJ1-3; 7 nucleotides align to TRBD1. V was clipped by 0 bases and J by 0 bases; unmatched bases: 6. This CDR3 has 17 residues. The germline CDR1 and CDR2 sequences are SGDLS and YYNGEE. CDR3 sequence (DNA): TGTGCCAGCAGCGTAGGAGGGGCAGGGGGCTCTGGAAACACCATATATTTT. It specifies CASSVGGAGGSGNTIYF.

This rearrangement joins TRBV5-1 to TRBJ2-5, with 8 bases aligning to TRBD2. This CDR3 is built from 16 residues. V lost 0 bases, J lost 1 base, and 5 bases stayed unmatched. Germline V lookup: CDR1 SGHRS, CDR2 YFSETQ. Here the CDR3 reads CASSLALAGSQETQYF. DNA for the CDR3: TGCGCCAGCAGCTTGGCCCTAGCGGGCTCCCAAGAGACCCAGTACTTC.

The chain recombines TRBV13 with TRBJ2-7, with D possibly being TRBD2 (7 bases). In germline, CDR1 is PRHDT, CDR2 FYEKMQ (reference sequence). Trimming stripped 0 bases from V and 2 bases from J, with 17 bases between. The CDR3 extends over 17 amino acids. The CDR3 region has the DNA TGTGCCAGCAGCTTAGGCCCCGGGCGGGGGCCCCCCTACGAGCAGTACTTC. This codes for CASSLGPGRGPPYEQYF. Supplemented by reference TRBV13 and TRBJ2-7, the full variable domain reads AAGVIQSPRHLIKEKRETATLKCYPIPRHDTVYWYQQGPGQDPQFLISFYEKMQSDKGSIPDRFSAQQFSDYHSELNMSSLELGDSALYFCASSLGPGRGPPYEQYFGPGTRLTVT.

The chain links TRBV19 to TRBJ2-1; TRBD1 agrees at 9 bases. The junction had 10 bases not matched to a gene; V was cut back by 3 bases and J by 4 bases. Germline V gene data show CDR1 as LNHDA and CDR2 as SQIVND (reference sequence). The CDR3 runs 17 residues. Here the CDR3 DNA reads TGTGCCAGTAGTATGAGCCAGGGACAGGGCCCTTACAATGAGCAGTTCTTC. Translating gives CASSMSQGQGPYNEQFF.

CDR3 DNA: TGCAGCGTTGGCCTAGACCCAGAGACCCAGTACTTC. This encodes CSVGLDPETQYF. The genes are TRBV29-1 and TRBJ2-5, with no clear D. The CDR3 runs to 12 residues. The germline gives CDR1 SQVTM, CDR2 ANQGSEA. The germline V and J ends were trimmed by 4 bases and 4 bases, with 10 bases remaining between them.

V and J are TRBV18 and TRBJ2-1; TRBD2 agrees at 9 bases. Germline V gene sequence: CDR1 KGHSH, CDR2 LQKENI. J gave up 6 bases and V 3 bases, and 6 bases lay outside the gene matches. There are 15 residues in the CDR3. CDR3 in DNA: TGTGCCAGCTCACCTGGACTAGCGCAAATCAATGAGCAGTTCTTC. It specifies CASSPGLAQINEQFF.

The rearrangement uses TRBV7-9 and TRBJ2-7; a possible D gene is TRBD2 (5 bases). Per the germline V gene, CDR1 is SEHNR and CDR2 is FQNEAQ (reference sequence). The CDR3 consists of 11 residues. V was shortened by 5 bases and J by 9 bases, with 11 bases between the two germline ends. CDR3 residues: CASSPRGGQYF. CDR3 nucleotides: TGTGCCAGCAGCCCGCGTGGAGGGCAGTACTTC.

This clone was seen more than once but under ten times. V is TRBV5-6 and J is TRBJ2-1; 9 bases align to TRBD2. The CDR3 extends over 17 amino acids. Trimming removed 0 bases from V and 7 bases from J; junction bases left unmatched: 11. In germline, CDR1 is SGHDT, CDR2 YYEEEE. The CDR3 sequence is CASSLAEGSGSLNEQFF. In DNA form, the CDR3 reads TGTGCCAGCAGCTTGGCCGAGGGTAGCGGGAGTTTAAATGAGCAGTTCTTC.

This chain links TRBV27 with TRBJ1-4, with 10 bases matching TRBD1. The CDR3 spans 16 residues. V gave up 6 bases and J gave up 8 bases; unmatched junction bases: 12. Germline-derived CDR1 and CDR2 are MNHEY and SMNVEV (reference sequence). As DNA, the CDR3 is TGTGCCAGCAGATCCCGCCGGGACAGGGGCCGCGAAAAACTGTTTTTT. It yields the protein CASRSRRDRGREKLFF.

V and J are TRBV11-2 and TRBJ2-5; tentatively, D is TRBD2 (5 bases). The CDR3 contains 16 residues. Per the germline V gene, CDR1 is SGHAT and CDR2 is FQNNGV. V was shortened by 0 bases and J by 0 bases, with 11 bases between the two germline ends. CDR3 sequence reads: CASSLDVRDYQETQYF. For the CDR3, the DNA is TGTGCCAGCAGCTTAGATGTGAGGGATTACCAAGAGACCCAGTACTTC.

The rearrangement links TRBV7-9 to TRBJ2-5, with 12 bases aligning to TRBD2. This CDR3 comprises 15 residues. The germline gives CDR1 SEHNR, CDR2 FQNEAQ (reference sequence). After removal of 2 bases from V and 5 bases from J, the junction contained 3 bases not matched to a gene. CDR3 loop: CASSLLAGGTETQYF. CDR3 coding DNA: TGTGCCAGCAGCTTACTAGCGGGAGGGACGGAGACCCAGTACTTC.

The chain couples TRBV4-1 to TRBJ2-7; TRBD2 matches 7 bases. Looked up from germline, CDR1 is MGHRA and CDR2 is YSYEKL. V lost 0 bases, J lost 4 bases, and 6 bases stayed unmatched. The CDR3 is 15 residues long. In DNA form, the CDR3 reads TGCGCCAGCAGCCAAGATGGACTAGTTGGGTACGAGCAGTACTTC. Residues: CASSQDGLVGYEQYF.

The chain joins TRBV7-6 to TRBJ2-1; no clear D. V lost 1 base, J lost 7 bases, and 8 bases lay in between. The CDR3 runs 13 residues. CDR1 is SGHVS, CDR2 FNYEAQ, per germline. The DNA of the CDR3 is TGTGCCAGCAGCTTAGTTAGTGCGAATGAGCAGTTCTTC. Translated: CASSLVSANEQFF.